This T cell receptor beta chain was obtained from a study of blood T cell repertoires in COVID-19. On the study more broadly: Acute and convalescent COVID-19 samples came from the United States, Italy and Spain. Nucleic acid was either cDNA or gDNA, and it came from T cells, B-cell-depleted T cells, or PBMCs.

The CDR3 sequence is 14 residues long. V dropped 6 bases and J dropped 3 bases, with 12 bases sitting between them. CDR1 SGHRS and CDR2 YFSETQ come from the germline V gene. In the authors' methods: Nucleated cell counts were estimated from reference gene primer amplification. Assay used: immunoSEQ multiplex PCR; TCRdb lists only in-frame clones, some missing. D and trimming were read from the DNA, whereas the V and J calls and clone size are those reported in that table. The data hold about 100,000 clones, with approximately 87% observed a single time. The rearrangement joins TRBV5-1 to TRBJ1-4; D is unclear. The receptor was isolated from a human donor with active COVID-19. The donor label of this sample is uncertain. Sample: peripheral blood. The CDR3, as DNA: TGCGCCAGCAAAGGAGGGAGCCCTAATGAAAAACTGTTTTTT. Protein sequence: CASKGGSPNEKLFF.